This TCR beta chain is from a study of Ad26.COV2.S vaccination and SARS-CoV-2 variants. For the study at large: Ad26.COV2.S was injected intramuscularly once or twice, 56 days apart. Findings and caveats of the study: Higher spike-specific TCR breadth was found in vaccine recipients than in placebo recipients.

Germline values: CDR1 SGHNT, CDR2 YYREEE (reference sequence). The CDR3 contains 16 residues. J gave up 3 bases and V 3 bases, and 10 bases lay outside the gene matches. About this clone itself: Its antigen is still unknown.

Treatment noted: approximately 18 received Ad26.COV2.S at low or high dose, single or two shots; about 5 received placebo; per-sample allocation not given. All samples were drawn on day 63, counting from the first vaccine or placebo injection. TCRdb's table, derived via immunoSEQ multiplex PCR, lists solely in-frame clones and lacks some. The sample has about 420,000 clones; around 89% are singletons. This TCR was sampled from a person between 18 and 60 years old who received the Ad26.COV2.S COVID-19 vaccine or a placebo. The source was peripheral blood, collected in a trial of Ad26.COV2.S vaccine versus placebo. The V call is TRBV5-4, the J call TRBJ2-3; 7 bases agree with TRBD1. The CDR3 sequence: CASSSKGALMTDTQYF. The DNA of the CDR3 is TGTGCCAGCAGCTCGAAGGGGGCCTTGATGACAGATACGCAGTATTTT.